What follows are 21 T cell receptor beta chains derived from one specimen sequenced in a study of cytomegalovirus exposure and HLA in healthy donors. The data were produced by immunoSEQ multiplex PCR, yet TCRdb's version contains in-frame clones alone and is incomplete. Among roughly 330,000 clones listed, about nine tenths were seen once. The sample comprised PBMCs. The receptors come from a woman under 40 in good health and CMV-seropositive.

The chain couples TRBV15 to TRBJ1-1; 8 bases are shared with TRBD1. Germline assignment: CDR1 LNHNV and CDR2 YYDKDF (reference sequence). The length of the CDR3 is 16 residues. J was trimmed by 3 bases and V by 0 bases; bases with no gene match: 6. The chain's CDR3 is CATSRDRTGKDTEAFF. Written as DNA, the CDR3 is TGTGCCACCAGCAGAGATCGGACAGGGAAGGACACTGAAGCTTTCTTT.

This chain uses TRBV28 with TRBJ2-1, with D possibly being TRBD1 (6 bases). The germline V and J ends were trimmed by 3 bases and 10 bases, with 19 bases remaining between them. CDR1 is MDHEN, CDR2 SYDVKM, per germline. CDR3 length: 15 residues. The CDR3 loop reads CASSFRDRPTLEQFF. CDR3 sequence (DNA): TGTGCCAGCAGTTTCAGAGACAGGCCTACACTAGAGCAGTTCTTC.

There are a few counts of this clone. The chain uses TRBV14 and TRBJ2-7; D is uncertain. Germline CDR1 and CDR2: SGHDN and FVKESK. The CDR3 has 13 amino acids. The V end lost 0 bases, the J end lost 3 bases, and 6 bases lay between the germline ends. The CDR3 DNA reads TGTGCCAGCAGCCAAGATCCCTTCTACGAGCAGTACTTC. It translates to CASSQDPFYEQYF.

The chain links TRBV29-1 to TRBJ1-4; TRBD1 agrees at 9 bases. J lost 10 bases, V lost 7 bases, and 10 bases had no gene match. There are 13 residues in the CDR3. Germline V lookup: CDR1 SQVTM, CDR2 ANQGSEA. CDR3 DNA sequence: TGCAGCGCTCTGGGACAGGGAGAGGGAAAACTGTTTTTT. As protein: CSALGQGEGKLFF.

The chain links TRBV6-5 to TRBJ1-2, with 9 bases lining up with TRBD1. V was clipped by 5 bases and J by 2 bases; unmatched bases: 3. The CDR3 is 14 residues long. CDR1 and CDR2 from the germline V gene are MNHEY and SVGAGI. CDR3 in amino acids: CASSVTGGNYGYTF. The DNA of the CDR3 is TGTGCCAGCAGTGTGACAGGGGGAAACTATGGCTACACCTTC.

This chain links TRBV7-3 with TRBJ2-1, with TRBD1 as a possible D gene (6 bases). The V gene lost 5 bases and the J gene lost 0 bases, with 11 bases spanning the gap. The length of the CDR3 is 15 residues. The germline gives CDR1 SGHTA, CDR2 FQGTGA. The CDR3 sequence: CASSRQDSSYNEQFF. In DNA form, the CDR3 reads TGTGCCAGCAGCCGACAGGACAGCTCCTACAATGAGCAGTTCTTC. Full variable domain (outside the CDR3, taken from reference TRBV7-3 and TRBJ2-1): GAGVSQTPSNKVTEKGKYVELRCDPISGHTALYWYRQSLGQGPEFLIYFQGTGAADDSGLPNDRFFAVRPEGSVSTLKIQRTERGDSAVYLCASSRQDSSYNEQFFGPGTRLTVL.

This clone was seen a handful of times. The chain employs TRBV23-1 and TRBJ1-5, with D tentatively TRBD1 (6 bases). TRBV23-1 belongs to the ORF category, with a function that is uncertain. V dropped 4 bases and J dropped 3 bases, with 10 bases sitting between them. This CDR3 region has 14 residues. The CDR3 sequence is CASSRNRVNQPQHF. The CDR3 nucleotides read TGCGCCAGCAGTCGTAACAGGGTCAATCAGCCCCAGCATTTT.

This clone occurred a few times. This sequence joins TRBV2 and TRBJ2-7, with a tentative D call TRBD2 (6 bases). The V gene's germline CDR1 is SNHLY and CDR2 FYNNEI. V lost 7 bases and J 6 bases, leaving 7 bases between the germline ends. This CDR3 spans 10 amino acids. CDR3 sequence (DNA): TGTGCCAGCAAGGGACTCGAGCAGTACTTC. This codes for CASKGLEQYF.

The V call is TRBV4-3, the J call TRBJ1-2; D is uncertain. The V end was cut by 3 bases, the J end by 4 bases, with 18 bases between. The CDR3 totals 16 residues. The germline gives CDR1 LGHNA, CDR2 YSLEER. The CDR3 loop is CASSHVPTPEGYGYTF. As DNA, the CDR3 is TGCGCCAGCAGCCACGTTCCGACCCCCGAGGGCTATGGCTACACCTTC.

The chain combines TRBV18 with TRBJ2-1; TRBD2 agrees at 11 bases. Germline-derived CDR1 and CDR2 are KGHSH and LQKENI. J was trimmed by 3 bases and V by 5 bases; bases with no gene match: 3. The CDR3 sequence is 15 residues long. The CDR3 loop reads CASSTGTSGYNEQFF. CDR3 DNA sequence: TGTGCCAGCTCAACCGGGACTAGCGGCTACAATGAGCAGTTCTTC.

CDR3: CAWRPDREAFF. The CDR3 DNA follows: TGTGCCTGGAGACCAGACAGGGAAGCTTTCTTT. The rearrangement links TRBV30 to TRBJ1-1; D perhaps matches TRBD1 (6 bases). Trimming removed 3 bases from V and 8 bases from J, with 10 bases in between. The CDR3 is 11 amino acids. The germline V gene has CDR1 GTSNPN and CDR2 SVGIG (reference sequence). Filled out from reference TRBV30 and TRBJ1-1, the complete variable domain reads SQTIHQWPATLVQPVGSPLSLECTVEGTSNPNLYWYRQAAGRGLQLLFYSVGIGQISSEVPQNLSASRPQDRQFILSSKKLLLSDSGFYLCAWRPDREAFFGQGTRLTVV.

CDR3 residues: CAWRVDRYSGYTF. In nucleotides, the CDR3 is TGTGCCTGGAGAGTGGACAGATATTCTGGCTACACCTTC. The chain recombines TRBV30 with TRBJ1-2; D possibly corresponds to TRBD1 (6 bases). V was clipped by 3 bases and J by 7 bases, with 15 bases between them. The germline V gene has CDR1 GTSNPN and CDR2 SVGIG (reference sequence). The CDR3 sequence is 13 residues long.

The chain joins TRBV5-6 to TRBJ2-7; 8 nucleotides align to TRBD2. The CDR3 has 15 residues. The germline gives CDR1 SGHDT, CDR2 YYEEEE. V shed 4 bases, J shed 0 bases, and the junction held 6 bases outside the gene matches. This CDR3 is CASSPGGLSSYEQYF. CDR3 nucleotide sequence: TGTGCCAGCAGCCCGGGGGGGCTAAGCTCCTACGAGCAGTACTTC.

V usage is TRBV6-5 and J usage is TRBJ2-7, with 7 positions matching TRBD1. The V and J ends lost 4 bases and 3 bases, in that order; junction bases with no gene match: 3. This CDR3 contains 13 residues. CDR1 and CDR2 from the germline V gene are MNHEY and SVGAGI. Written as DNA, the CDR3 is TGTGCCAGCAGTTCGACAGGGCGCTACGAGCAGTACTTC. This codes for CASSSTGRYEQYF.

This clone was observed a handful of times. The rearrangement uses TRBV2 and TRBJ1-5; D remains ambiguous. The CDR3 is 13 amino acids. The V end was cut by 3 bases, the J end by 0 bases, with 3 bases between. CDR1 is SNHLY and CDR2 is FYNNEI in the germline V gene. The CDR3 sequence: CASSDDSNQPQHF. The CDR3 DNA sequence: TGTGCCAGCAGTGATGATAGCAATCAGCCCCAGCATTTT.

The V and J genes are TRBV6-1 and TRBJ1-5, with a tentative D call TRBD1 (6 bases). The germline V gene encodes CDR1 MNHNS and CDR2 SASEGT. There are 15 residues in the CDR3. Trimming removed 10 bases from V and 0 bases from J, with 16 bases in between. The CDR3 DNA is TGTGCCACGGGGAGGGGGACGTATAGCAATCAGCCCCAGCATTTT. Protein: CATGRGTYSNQPQHF.

The chain joins TRBV2 to TRBJ2-7; no firm D call. This CDR3 has 11 amino acids. Trimming removed 4 bases from V and 7 bases from J, with 8 bases in between. Germline V lookup: CDR1 SNHLY, CDR2 FYNNEI. The CDR3 DNA sequence: TGTGCCAGCAGTGGCCTCAGGGAGCAGTACTTC. Translation gives CASSGLREQYF.

The chain couples TRBV5-6 to TRBJ1-1; the D gene is possibly TRBD1 (6 bases). CDR1 and CDR2 from the germline V gene are SGHDT and YYEEEE. The CDR3 is 13 residues long. Between the trimmed V and J ends, which lost 0 bases and 7 bases, there was a span of 10 bases. The CDR3 reads CASSLEVRGEAFF. The CDR3 region has the DNA TGTGCCAGCAGCTTGGAGGTCAGGGGTGAAGCTTTCTTT.

Only one count was recorded for this clone. This chain joins TRBV6-1 and TRBJ1-3; D is unresolved. CDR3 size: 13 residues. The germline V gene encodes CDR1 MNHNS and CDR2 SASEGT. V was pared by 6 bases and J by 0 bases, with 6 bases between. The CDR3 nucleotides are TGTGCCAGCAGGGTATACTCTGGAAACACCATATATTTT. Translation gives CASRVYSGNTIYF.

The gene calls are TRBV7-2 and TRBJ2-1; D is undetermined. CDR1 SGHTA and CDR2 FQGNSA come from the germline V gene. Trimming took off 0 bases at V and 4 bases at J, with 7 bases between the two ends. The CDR3 extends over 14 amino acids. CDR3 loop: CASSLAPAYNEQFF. CDR3 DNA: TGTGCCAGCAGCTTAGCTCCCGCATACAATGAGCAGTTCTTC.

This clone was recorded only once. This chain links TRBV7-9 with TRBJ1-1; no clear D gene. The CDR3 sequence is 14 residues long. Per the germline V gene, CDR1 is SEHNR and CDR2 is FQNEAQ (reference sequence). V lost 2 bases and J 2 bases, leaving 9 bases between the germline ends. The CDR3 region is CASSLFPSNTEAFF. CDR3 sequence (DNA): TGTGCCAGCAGCTTATTCCCAAGTAACACTGAAGCTTTCTTT.